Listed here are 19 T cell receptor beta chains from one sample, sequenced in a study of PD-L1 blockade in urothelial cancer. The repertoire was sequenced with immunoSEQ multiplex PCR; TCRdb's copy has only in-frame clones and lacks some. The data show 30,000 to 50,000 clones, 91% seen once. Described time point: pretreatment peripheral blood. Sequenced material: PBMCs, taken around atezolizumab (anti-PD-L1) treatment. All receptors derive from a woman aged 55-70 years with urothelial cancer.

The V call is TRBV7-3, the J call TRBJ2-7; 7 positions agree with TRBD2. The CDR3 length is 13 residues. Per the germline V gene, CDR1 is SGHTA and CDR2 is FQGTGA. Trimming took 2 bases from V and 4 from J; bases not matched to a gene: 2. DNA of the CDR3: TGTGCCAGCAGCTTACAGCGGGAATACGAGCAGTACTTC. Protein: CASSLQREYEQYF.

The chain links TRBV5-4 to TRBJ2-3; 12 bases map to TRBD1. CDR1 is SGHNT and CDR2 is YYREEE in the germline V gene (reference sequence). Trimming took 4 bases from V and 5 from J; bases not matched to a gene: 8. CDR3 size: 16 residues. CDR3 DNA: TGTGCCAGCAGCGCGGGACAGGGGGCGCTAATAGATACGCAGTATTTT. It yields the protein CASSAGQGALIDTQYF.

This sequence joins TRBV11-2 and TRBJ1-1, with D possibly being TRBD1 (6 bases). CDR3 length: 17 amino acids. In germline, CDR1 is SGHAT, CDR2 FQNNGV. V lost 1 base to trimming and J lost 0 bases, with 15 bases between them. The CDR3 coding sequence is TGTGCCAGCAGCTTAGTCCCCGGGACAAGTATGAACACTGAAGCTTTCTTT. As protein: CASSLVPGTSMNTEAFF.

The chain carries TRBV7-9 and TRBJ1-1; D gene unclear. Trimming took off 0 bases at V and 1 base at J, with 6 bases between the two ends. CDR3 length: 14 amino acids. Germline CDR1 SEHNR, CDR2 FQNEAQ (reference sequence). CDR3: CASSLAGENTEAFF. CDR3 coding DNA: TGTGCCAGCAGCTTAGCCGGAGAGAACACTGAAGCTTTCTTT.

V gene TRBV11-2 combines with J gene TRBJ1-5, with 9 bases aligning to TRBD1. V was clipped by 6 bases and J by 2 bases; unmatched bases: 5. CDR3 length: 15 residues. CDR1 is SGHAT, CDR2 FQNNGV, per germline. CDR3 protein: CASSPQGAGNQPQHF. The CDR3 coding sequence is TGTGCCAGCAGTCCACAGGGGGCTGGCAATCAGCCCCAGCATTTT.

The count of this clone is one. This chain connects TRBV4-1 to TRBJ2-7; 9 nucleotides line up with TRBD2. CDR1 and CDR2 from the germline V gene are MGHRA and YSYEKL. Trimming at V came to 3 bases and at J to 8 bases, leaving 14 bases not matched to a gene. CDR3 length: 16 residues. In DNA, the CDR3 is TGCGCCAGCAGCCAGGGGACTAGCCAATCTGTAAACCAGCAGTACTTC. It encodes CASSQGTSQSVNQQYF.

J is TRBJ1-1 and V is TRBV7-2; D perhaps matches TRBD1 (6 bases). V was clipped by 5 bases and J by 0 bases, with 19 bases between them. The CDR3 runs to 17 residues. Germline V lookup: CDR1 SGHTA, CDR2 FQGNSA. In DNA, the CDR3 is TGTGCCAGCAGCCCCCGTCCGATCAGGGGACTGAACACTGAAGCTTTCTTT. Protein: CASSPRPIRGLNTEAFF.

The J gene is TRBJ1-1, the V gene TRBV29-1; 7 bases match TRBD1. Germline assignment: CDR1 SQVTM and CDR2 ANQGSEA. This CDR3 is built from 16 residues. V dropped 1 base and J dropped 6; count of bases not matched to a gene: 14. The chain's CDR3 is CSVEAAGDSLLSEAFF. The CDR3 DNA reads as TGCAGCGTTGAAGCGGCAGGGGACAGCCTTTTATCTGAAGCTTTCTTT.

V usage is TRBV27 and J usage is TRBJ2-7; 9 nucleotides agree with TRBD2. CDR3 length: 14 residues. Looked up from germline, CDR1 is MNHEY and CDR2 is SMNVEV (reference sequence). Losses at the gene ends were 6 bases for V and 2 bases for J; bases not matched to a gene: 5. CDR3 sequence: CASRQTSGPYEQYF. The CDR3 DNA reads TGTGCCAGCAGACAGACTAGCGGACCCTACGAGCAGTACTTC.

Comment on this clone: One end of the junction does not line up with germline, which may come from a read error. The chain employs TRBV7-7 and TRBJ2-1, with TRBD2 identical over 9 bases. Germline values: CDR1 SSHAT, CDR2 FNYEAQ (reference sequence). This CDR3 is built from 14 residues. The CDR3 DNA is TGTGCTAGCAGCCGGAATAGCGGGAGTAATGAGCAGTTCTTC. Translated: CASSRNSGSNEQFF.

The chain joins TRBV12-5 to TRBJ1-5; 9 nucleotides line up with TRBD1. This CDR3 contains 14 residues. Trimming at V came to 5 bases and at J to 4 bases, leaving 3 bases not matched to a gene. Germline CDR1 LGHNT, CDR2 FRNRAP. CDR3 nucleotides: TGTGCTAGTGGTCCCGGGACAGGGAATCAGCCCCAGCATTTT. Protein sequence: CASGPGTGNQPQHF.

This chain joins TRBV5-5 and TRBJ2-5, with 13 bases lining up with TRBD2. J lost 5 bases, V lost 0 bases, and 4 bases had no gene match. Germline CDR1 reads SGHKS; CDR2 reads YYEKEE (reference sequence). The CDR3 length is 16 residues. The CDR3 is CASSLEGTSGTETQYF. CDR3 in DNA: TGTGCCAGCAGCTTGGAGGGGACTAGCGGGACGGAGACCCAGTACTTC.

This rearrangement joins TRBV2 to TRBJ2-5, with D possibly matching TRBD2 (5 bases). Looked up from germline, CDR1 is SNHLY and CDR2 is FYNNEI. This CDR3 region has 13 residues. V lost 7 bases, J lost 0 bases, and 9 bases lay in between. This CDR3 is CASKTGYQETQYF. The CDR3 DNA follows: TGTGCCAGCAAGACGGGGTACCAAGAGACCCAGTACTTC.

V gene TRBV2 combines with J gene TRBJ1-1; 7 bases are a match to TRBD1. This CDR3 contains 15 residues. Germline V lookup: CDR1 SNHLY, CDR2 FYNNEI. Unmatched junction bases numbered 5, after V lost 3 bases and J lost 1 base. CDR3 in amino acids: CASSDWDSPNTEAFF. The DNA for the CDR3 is TGTGCCAGCAGTGATTGGGACAGCCCGAACACTGAAGCTTTCTTT.

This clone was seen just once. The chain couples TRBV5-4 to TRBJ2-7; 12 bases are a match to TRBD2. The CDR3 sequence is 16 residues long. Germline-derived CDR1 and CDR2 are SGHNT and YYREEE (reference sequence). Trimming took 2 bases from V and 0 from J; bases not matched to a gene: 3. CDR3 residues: CASSFASGRASYEQYF. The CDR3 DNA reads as TGTGCCAGCAGCTTTGCTAGCGGGAGGGCCTCCTACGAGCAGTACTTC.

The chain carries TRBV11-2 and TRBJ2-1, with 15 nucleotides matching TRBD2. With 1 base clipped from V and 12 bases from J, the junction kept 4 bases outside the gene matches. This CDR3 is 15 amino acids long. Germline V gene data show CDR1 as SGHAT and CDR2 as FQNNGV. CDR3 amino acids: CASSLGTSGRVGQFF. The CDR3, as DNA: TGTGCCAGCAGCTTAGGGACTAGCGGGAGGGTGGGGCAGTTCTTC.

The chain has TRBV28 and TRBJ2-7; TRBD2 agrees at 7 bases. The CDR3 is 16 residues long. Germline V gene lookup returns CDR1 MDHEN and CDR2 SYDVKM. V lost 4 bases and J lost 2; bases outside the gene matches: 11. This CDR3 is CASSSFRSGNPYEQYF. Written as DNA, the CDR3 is TGTGCCAGCAGTTCATTCCGGAGCGGGAATCCCTACGAGCAGTACTTC.

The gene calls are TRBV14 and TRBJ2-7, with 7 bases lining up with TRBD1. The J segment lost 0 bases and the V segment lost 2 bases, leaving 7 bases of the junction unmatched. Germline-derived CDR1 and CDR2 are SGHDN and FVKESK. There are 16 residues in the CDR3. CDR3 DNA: TGTGCCAGCAGCCAACAGACAGGGAGTTTCTCCTACGAGCAGTACTTC. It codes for CASSQQTGSFSYEQYF. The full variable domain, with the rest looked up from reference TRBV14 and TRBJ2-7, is EAGVTQFPSHSVIEKGQTVTLRCDPISGHDNLYWYRRVMGKEIKFLLHFVKESKQDESGMPNNRFLAERTGGTYSTLKVQPAELEDSGVYFCASSQQTGSFSYEQYFGPGTRLTVT.

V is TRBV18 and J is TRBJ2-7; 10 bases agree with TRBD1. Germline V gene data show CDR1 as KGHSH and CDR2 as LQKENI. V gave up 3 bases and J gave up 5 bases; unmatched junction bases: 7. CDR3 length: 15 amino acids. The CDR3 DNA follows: TGTGCCAGCTCACCGAAGACGGGACAGGGGAACGAGCAGTACTTC. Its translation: CASSPKTGQGNEQYF.